What follows are 20 T cell receptor beta chains derived from one specimen sequenced in a study of T cell repertoires in cytomegalovirus infection. Their target antigens are unknown. One entry per CDR3 protein, called by TCRdb with MiXCR from the reads. The table has approximately 470,000 distinct CDR3 sequences, about 42% seen once. Sequences were derived from cultured PBMCs, sampled from culture after CMV antigen stimulation. The receptors were gathered from a human donor in good health (CMV status not recorded). Some clones in this sample may be carry-over from other donors' samples.

The sample holds a few counts of this clonotype. The V call is TRBV12-3 or TRBV12-4, the J call TRBJ2-2, with 10 nucleotides matching TRBD1. Unmatched junction bases numbered 5, after V lost 6 bases and J lost 7 bases. CDR3 size: 14 residues. The CDR3 DNA sequence: TGTGCCAGCAGGCGACAGGGGGCAGGCGGGGAGCTGTTTTTT. Translated, it gives CASRRQGAGGELFF.

This clonotype was seen once. This rearrangement joins TRBV30 to TRBJ2-1; 10 positions match TRBD2. Germline trimming cut 2 bases from V and 8 bases from J; bases unmatched to any gene: 6. CDR1 GTSNPN and CDR2 SVGIG come from the germline V gene (reference sequence). There are 14 residues in the CDR3. The CDR3, as DNA: TGTGCCTGGAGTAGCGGGAGGGCCACGGATGAGCAGTTCTTC. Translation: CAWSSGRATDEQFF.

This clonotype has a handful of counts. V gene TRBV20-1 combines with J gene TRBJ2-7, with 7 bases fitting TRBD2. The CDR3 spans 15 residues. The V and J ends lost 0 bases and 5 bases, in that order; junction bases with no gene match: 10. Per the germline V gene, CDR1 is DFQATT and CDR2 is SNEGSKA (reference sequence). CDR3 loop: CSARDLREGQDEQYF. The CDR3 nucleotides are TGCAGTGCTAGAGATTTGAGGGAGGGCCAGGACGAGCAGTACTTC.

V is TRBV10-3 and J is TRBJ2-2, with 7 bases fitting TRBD2. Trimming took 7 bases from V and 5 from J; bases not matched to a gene: 7. Germline-derived CDR1 and CDR2 are ENHRY and SYGVKD. The CDR3 runs 14 residues. The DNA for the CDR3 is TGTGCCATCAACAAGCGGGAACAAACCGGGGAGCTGTTTTTT. Its translation is CAINKREQTGELFF.

There are a few counts of this clonotype. This sequence joins TRBV4-1 and TRBJ2-1; 13 bases are shared with TRBD2. Germline V gene sequence: CDR1 MGHRA, CDR2 YSYEKL. V trimming: 3 bases; J trimming: 8 bases; junction bases outside the gene matches: 16. The CDR3 covers 19 residues. The CDR3 region has the DNA TGCGCCAGCAGCCATCCAGGGGGACTAGCGGGACCTTTGAGCGATGAGCAGTTCTTC. Its protein is CASSHPGGLAGPLSDEQFF.

This clonotype was seen a few times. The rearrangement uses TRBV9 and TRBJ2-7, with D hard to call. From germline, CDR1 is SGDLS and CDR2 YYNGEE. There are 14 residues in the CDR3. Between the trimmed V and J ends, which lost 4 bases and 4 bases, there was a span of 15 bases. The DNA for the CDR3 is TGTGCCAGCAGCCCCTGGTCCGACCCTTACGAGCAGTACTTC. Protein product: CASSPWSDPYEQYF.

V is TRBV4-3 and J is TRBJ2-7; TRBD2 aligns across 16 bases. Germline trimming cut 6 bases from V and 4 bases from J; bases unmatched to any gene: 3. Germline V gene sequence: CDR1 LGHNA, CDR2 YSLEER. CDR3 length: 15 amino acids. The CDR3 nucleotides are TGCGCCAGCAGGCCGGGACTAGCGGGAGGGTACGAGCAGTACTTC. Translating gives CASRPGLAGGYEQYF.

The chain joins TRBV19 to TRBJ1-5; 7 nucleotides agree with TRBD1. The CDR3 is 15 amino acids. Germline V gives CDR1 LNHDA, CDR2 SQIVND (reference sequence). The J segment lost 6 bases and the V segment lost 5 bases, leaving 10 bases of the junction unmatched. The CDR3 bases are TGTGCCAGTAGTTACGGACAGGCTCGAGGTCAGCCCCAGCATTTT. This encodes CASSYGQARGQPQHF.

A few counts support this clonotype. The gene calls are TRBV27 and TRBJ1-2; tentatively, D is TRBD1 (6 bases). In germline, CDR1 is MNHEY, CDR2 SMNVEV (reference sequence). The length of the CDR3 is 14 residues. Trimming removed 1 base at V and 5 bases at J, with 11 bases between. Here the CDR3 reads CASSLYRGAYGYTF. CDR3 DNA sequence: TGTGCCAGCAGTTTATATCGGGGGGCGTATGGCTACACCTTC.

This rearrangement joins TRBV7-2 to TRBJ2-5; D ambiguous. This CDR3 has 12 amino acids. Per the germline V gene, CDR1 is SGHTA and CDR2 is FQGNSA. The germline V and J ends were trimmed by 6 bases and 5 bases, with 10 bases remaining between them. In DNA, the CDR3 is TGTGCCAGCAGTGCCAGTAGGGAGACCCAGTACTTC. Amino acid sequence: CASSASRETQYF.

The chain links TRBV27 to TRBJ1-5; 8 nucleotides align to TRBD1. The V and J ends lost 0 bases and 7 bases, in that order; junction bases with no gene match: 8. The CDR3 consists of 16 residues. The germline CDR1 and CDR2 sequences are MNHEY and SMNVEV (reference sequence). The DNA of the CDR3 is TGTGCCAGCAGTTTATCTGGGCAGGGGGCAGGGCAGCCCCAGCATTTT. It specifies CASSLSGQGAGQPQHF.

The J gene is TRBJ2-7, the V gene TRBV2, with 7 bases matching TRBD1. The CDR3 is 13 residues long. The germline CDR1 and CDR2 sequences are SNHLY and FYNNEI. The J segment lost 7 bases and the V segment lost 6 bases, leaving 9 bases of the junction unmatched. The CDR3 region is CASRAGTEGEQYF. DNA for the CDR3: TGTGCCAGCAGAGCAGGGACAGAGGGAGAGCAGTACTTC.

This clonotype was counted between two and nine times. The chain has TRBV12-3 or TRBV12-4 and TRBJ1-1; D is possibly TRBD1 (5 bases). The germline V and J ends were trimmed by 7 bases and 1 base, with 10 bases remaining between them. The CDR3 loop spans 13 amino acids. The CDR3 spells CASTMGENTEAFF. The CDR3 bases are TGTGCCAGCACGATGGGGGAGAACACTGAAGCTTTCTTT.

The chain carries TRBV7-9 and TRBJ2-1, with TRBD1 as a possible D gene (5 bases). V lost 4 bases and J lost 13, with 11 bases in between. In germline, CDR1 is SEHNR, CDR2 FQNEAQ (reference sequence). The CDR3 has 11 amino acids. The CDR3 region is CASSSVTVQFF. The CDR3 coding sequence is TGTGCCAGCAGCTCTGTGACAGTCCAGTTCTTC.

This clonotype was picked up a small number of times. The rearrangement uses TRBV6-2 or TRBV6-3 and TRBJ1-6; D is uncertain. Germline-derived CDR1 and CDR2 are MNHEY and SVGEGT. Trimming left V 4 bases short and J 6 bases short, with 10 bases between. The CDR3 is 14 amino acids. The CDR3 region has the DNA TGTGCCAGCAGTTTAGACGGATCTAATTCACCCCTCCACTTT. It translates to CASSLDGSNSPLHF.

This chain connects TRBV5-1 to TRBJ2-7, with 9 bases matching TRBD1. V lost 0 bases to trimming and J lost 7 bases; unmatched junction nucleotides: 5. Germline V gene sequence: CDR1 SGHRS, CDR2 YFSETQ. This CDR3 is built from 14 residues. The DNA of the CDR3 is TGCGCCAGCAGCTTGGATGGGACAGGGACAGAGCAGTACTTC. This translates into CASSLDGTGTEQYF.

The V gene is TRBV12-5, the J gene TRBJ2-2, with 8 bases identical to TRBD1. Germline CDR1 and CDR2: LGHNT and FRNRAP. V shed 7 bases and J 5 bases; nucleotides not matched to a gene: 18. The CDR3 is 18 amino acids. The CDR3 loop reads CASAGRVTGAPGTGELFF. Here the CDR3 DNA reads TGTGCTAGTGCCGGAAGAGTGACAGGGGCCCCAGGGACCGGGGAGCTGTTTTTT.

The chain has TRBV15 and TRBJ2-4; D remains unclear. Germline V gene lookup returns CDR1 LNHNV and CDR2 YYDKDF (reference sequence). This CDR3 has 15 amino acids. V lost 3 bases to trimming and J lost 0 bases, with 9 bases between them. The CDR3 loop reads CATSSSRLAKNIQYF. In nucleotides, the CDR3 is TGTGCCACCAGCAGTTCGCGATTAGCCAAAAACATTCAGTACTTC.

This clonotype was seen a handful of times. This chain joins TRBV11-2 and TRBJ1-2, with D possibly TRBD1 on 5 matching bases. CDR1 and CDR2 (germline): SGHAT, FQNNGV. The CDR3 consists of 14 residues. V was shortened by 1 base and J by 6 bases, with 12 bases between the two germline ends. The CDR3 sequence is CASSLVGTEDGYTF. The CDR3 nucleotides read TGTGCCAGCAGCTTAGTCGGGACGGAAGATGGCTACACCTTC.

The gene calls are TRBV2 and TRBJ2-7, with TRBD2 as a possible D gene (6 bases). CDR1 and CDR2 (germline): SNHLY, FYNNEI. V was pared by 7 bases and J by 3 bases, with 7 bases between. This CDR3 region has 11 residues. CDR3: CASTGGYEQYF. The CDR3, as DNA: TGTGCCAGCACCGGGGGCTACGAGCAGTACTTC.